The 28 T cell receptor beta chains listed next were all sequenced from one sample in a study of regulatory dendritic cells for organ transplantation. Only in-frame clones appear in the TCRdb table, and some are missing; sequencing was by immunoSEQ multiplex PCR. The sample comprises approximately 35,000 clones, about 89% of which are singletons, and 0.05% to 0.07% rests with the top ten. The sequenced sample consisted of naive CD4+ T cells from blood. Noted subset: CD45RA+ naive T cells. All receptors come from a human donor in good health.

The rearrangement links TRBV25-1 to TRBJ2-7; TRBD2 is a possible D gene (5 bases). The CDR3 covers 18 residues. V lost 4 bases to trimming and J lost 3 bases, with 25 bases between them. The germline gives CDR1 MGHDK, CDR2 SYGVNS. CDR3 loop: CASSGSDRGFRAGYEQYF. The CDR3 coding sequence is TGTGCCAGCAGTGGCTCCGATCGGGGTTTCCGCGCGGGCTACGAGCAGTACTTC.

This rearrangement joins TRBV5-1 to TRBJ2-3; TRBD1 agrees at 9 bases. The CDR3 covers 16 residues. Unmatched junction bases numbered 7, after V lost 3 bases and J lost 2 bases. Germline CDR1 reads SGHRS; CDR2 reads YFSETQ. The CDR3 DNA reads as TGCGCCAGCAGCTCGACAGGGGGATCCCCCACAGATACGCAGTATTTT. Translated: CASSSTGGSPTDTQYF.

CDR3 DNA: TGTGCCAGCAGAGGGCTAGCGGGTACCTACGAGCAGTACTTC. Encoded protein: CASRGLAGTYEQYF. V is TRBV2 and J is TRBJ2-7, with 8 bases that match TRBD2. The CDR3 runs 14 residues. The trim removed 6 bases at V and 2 bases at J, leaving 6 bases unmatched. Germline-derived CDR1 and CDR2 are SNHLY and FYNNEI.

The gene calls are TRBV18 and TRBJ2-3; weak D call: TRBD2 (6 bases). The CDR3 has 16 residues. Trimming removed 0 bases from V and 4 bases from J, with 14 bases in between. Germline CDR1 is KGHSH and CDR2 is LQKENI. The DNA for the CDR3 is TGTGCCAGCTCACCACCCCCGGGAGATAGGGCAGATACGCAGTATTTT. As protein: CASSPPPGDRADTQYF. The full variable domain, completed using reference TRBV18 and TRBJ2-3, is NAGVMQNPRHLVRRRGQEARLRCSPMKGHSHVYWYRQLPEEGLKFMVYLQKENIIDESGMPKERFSAEFPKEGPSILRIQQVVRGDSAAYFCASSPPPGDRADTQYFGPGTRLTVL.

DNA of the CDR3: TGTGCCAGCAGTGAGGGGAACGCCTATAATTCACCCCTCCACTTT. It is translated as CASSEGNAYNSPLHF. The V and J genes are TRBV6-4 and TRBJ1-6; D is unresolved. V lost 3 bases and J 2 bases, leaving 8 bases between the germline ends. The germline CDR1 and CDR2 sequences are MRHNA and SNTAGT. This CDR3 has 15 residues.

The gene calls are TRBV30 and TRBJ1-1; unclear D gene. The V gene's germline CDR1 is GTSNPN and CDR2 SVGIG (reference sequence). This CDR3 comprises 15 residues. Trimming removed 0 bases at V and 6 bases at J, with 17 bases between. In nucleotides, the CDR3 is TGTGCCTGGAGTGTAGAAAGTCGGGCAGGTGCTGAAGCTTTCTTT. As protein: CAWSVESRAGAEAFF.

This chain uses TRBV11-2 with TRBJ2-7; D unresolved. The V gene lost 1 base and the J gene lost 5 bases, with 6 bases spanning the gap. Germline values: CDR1 SGHAT, CDR2 FQNNGV. The CDR3 has 12 residues. In DNA, the CDR3 is TGTGCCAGCAGCTTAGTCGTCCACGAGCAGTACTTC. Its translation: CASSLVVHEQYF.

This chain uses TRBV28 with TRBJ2-3, with 7 positions matching TRBD1. The CDR3 length is 19 residues. The germline V gene has CDR1 MDHEN and CDR2 SYDVKM. V was pared by 4 bases and J by 2 bases, with 18 bases of the junction left unmatched. The CDR3 nucleotides are TGTGCCAGCAGTTCCCAGCCAGGGTGGGGTCAGGGGGACACAGATACGCAGTATTTT. Residues: CASSSQPGWGQGDTDTQYF.

This chain links TRBV28 with TRBJ1-2; 9 positions match TRBD1. The CDR3 runs to 15 residues. Germline V gene sequence: CDR1 MDHEN, CDR2 SYDVKM. The V segment lost 3 bases and the J segment 7 bases; nucleotides outside the gene matches: 9. Here the CDR3 DNA reads TGTGCCAGCAGTTTGTCTGAACAGGGGGCGTTTGGCTACACCTTC. Translation: CASSLSEQGAFGYTF.

In this sample, this clone turned up once. V is TRBV30 and J is TRBJ1-4, with D maybe TRBD1 (5 bases). The CDR3 spans 12 residues. CDR1 and CDR2 from the germline V gene are GTSNPN and SVGIG (reference sequence). The V end was cut by 4 bases, the J end by 11 bases, with 14 bases between. CDR3 amino acids: CAWNPGGGKLFF. CDR3 DNA sequence: TGTGCCTGGAATCCGGGGGGTGGTAAACTGTTTTTT.

The gene calls are TRBV30 and TRBJ1-2, with D tentatively TRBD1 (6 bases). There are 12 residues in the CDR3. The germline V and J ends were trimmed by 2 bases and 7 bases, with 11 bases remaining between them. Germline lookup yields CDR1 GTSNPN and CDR2 SVGIG (reference sequence). CDR3 bases: TGTGCCTGGAGTTCAGGGGAAGGTGGCTACACCTTC. Translated: CAWSSGEGGYTF.

This chain connects TRBV5-1 to TRBJ2-3; possibly TRBD1 for D (6 bases). This CDR3 is 15 amino acids long. The germline V gene has CDR1 SGHRS and CDR2 YFSETQ. Trimming took 0 bases from V and 1 from J, leaving 9 bases between them. This CDR3 is CASSLVGGGTDTQYF. CDR3 coding DNA: TGCGCCAGCAGCTTGGTTGGGGGCGGCACAGATACGCAGTATTTT.

The chain couples TRBV9 to TRBJ2-5; 11 nucleotides match TRBD2. CDR3 size: 16 residues. Germline lookup yields CDR1 SGDLS and CDR2 YYNGEE. With V trimmed by 3 bases and J by 7 bases, 11 bases remained unmatched. The CDR3 reads CASSETTSGVHGTQYF. CDR3 DNA sequence: TGTGCCAGCAGCGAAACGACTAGCGGGGTTCATGGGACCCAGTACTTC.

The genes are TRBV7-2 and TRBJ2-4, with TRBD2 matching over 9 bases. Germline V gene lookup returns CDR1 SGHTA and CDR2 FQGNSA. The CDR3 is 14 residues long. The V and J ends lost 3 bases and 8 bases, in that order; junction bases with no gene match: 5. CDR3 sequence reads: CASSFSGRTDIQYF. CDR3 bases: TGTGCCAGCAGCTTTAGCGGGAGAACTGACATTCAGTACTTC. The full variable domain, with the rest looked up from reference TRBV7-2 and TRBJ2-4, is GAGVSQSPSNKVTEKGKDVELRCDPISGHTALYWYRQSLGQGLEFLIYFQGNSAPDKSGLPSDRFSAERTGGSVSTLTIQRTQQEDSAVYLCASSFSGRTDIQYFGAGTRLSVL.

This clone was seen a handful of times. This chain joins TRBV28 and TRBJ1-2, with D tentatively TRBD1 (5 bases). V dropped 6 bases and J dropped 4 bases, with 15 bases sitting between them. Germline values: CDR1 MDHEN, CDR2 SYDVKM. The CDR3 is 14 residues long. The CDR3 reads CASSTFGGSYGYTF. DNA for the CDR3: TGTGCCAGCAGCACTTTCGGGGGTAGCTATGGCTACACCTTC.

Remarks on this clone: Mismatch with germline at one junction end may stem from a read error. The chain is built from TRBV7-7 and TRBJ2-7, with 10 bases fitting TRBD2. The CDR3 extends over 15 amino acids. The germline V gene encodes CDR1 SSHAT and CDR2 FNYEAQ (reference sequence). The CDR3 here is CASSFSGRRNHEQYF. CDR3 DNA: TGTGCTAGCAGTTTTAGCGGGAGGCGGAATCACGAGCAGTACTTC.

This clone occurred once. The chain is built from TRBV9 and TRBJ2-1, with 7 bases that match TRBD2. Germline loops: CDR1 SGDLS, CDR2 YYNGEE. The CDR3 loop spans 16 amino acids. With 0 bases clipped from V and 4 bases from J, the junction kept 7 bases outside the gene matches. In DNA, the CDR3 is TGTGCCAGCAGCGTAGCTCCGGCTAGCGGATACAATGAGCAGTTCTTC. It yields the protein CASSVAPASGYNEQFF.

This chain connects TRBV4-2 to TRBJ2-1; 7 nucleotides match TRBD2. The CDR3 is 17 amino acids. With V trimmed by 0 bases and J by 3 bases, 8 bases remained unmatched. Germline-derived CDR1 and CDR2 are LGHNA and YNFKEQ. The CDR3 DNA is TGTGCCAGCAGCCAAGAGAGTAGTGGGAGGGACTACAATGAGCAGTTCTTC. Protein sequence: CASSQESSGRDYNEQFF.

The genes are TRBV19 and TRBJ2-7; 8 bases are a match to TRBD1. Per the germline V gene, CDR1 is LNHDA and CDR2 is SQIVND (reference sequence). There are 14 residues in the CDR3. The V and J ends lost 4 bases and 4 bases, in that order; junction bases with no gene match: 6. CDR3 DNA sequence: TGTGCCAGTAGTACCCGGACAGGGTTTTACGAGCAGTACTTC. It yields the protein CASSTRTGFYEQYF.

The chain carries TRBV4-3 and TRBJ2-1; D remains ambiguous. CDR3 length equals 14 residues. V was shortened by 0 bases and J by 9 bases, with 12 bases between the two germline ends. CDR1 is LGHNA and CDR2 is YSLEER in the germline V gene. CDR3 bases: TGCGCCAGCAGCCAAGATCTGATCGGGTTTGAGCAGTTCTTC. Residues: CASSQDLIGFEQFF.

The chain links TRBV11-2 to TRBJ2-3; the match to TRBD2 covers 9 bases. Per the germline V gene, CDR1 is SGHAT and CDR2 is FQNNGV. Trimming removed 5 bases from V and 6 bases from J; junction bases left unmatched: 15. The CDR3 is 17 amino acids. CDR3 bases: TGTGCCAGCAGCGCGGGAGGGACGGCAGTCGGGGTCGATACGCAGTATTTT. This codes for CASSAGGTAVGVDTQYF.

The rearrangement uses TRBV14 and TRBJ2-6; D not resolved. Germline CDR1 and CDR2: SGHDN and FVKESK. Trimming took off 10 bases at V and 0 bases at J, with 7 bases between the two ends. This CDR3 region has 13 residues. The CDR3 protein is CATSPSGANVLTF. In nucleotides, the CDR3 is TGTGCCACCTCCCCCTCTGGGGCCAACGTCCTGACTTTC.

The chain recombines TRBV28 with TRBJ2-3, with 8 nucleotides matching TRBD2. The junction had 6 bases not matched to a gene; V was cut back by 5 bases and J by 5 bases. The CDR3 runs to 14 residues. Germline values: CDR1 MDHEN, CDR2 SYDVKM. The CDR3 loop is CASSLRGGGDTQYF. The CDR3 coding sequence is TGTGCCAGCAGTCTCCGGGGGGGAGGAGATACGCAGTATTTT.

This clone was counted once. The chain uses TRBV28 and TRBJ2-2; the D is unclear. V lost 6 bases and J 5 bases, leaving 13 bases between the germline ends. Per the germline V gene, CDR1 is MDHEN and CDR2 is SYDVKM. The CDR3 has 14 amino acids. The CDR3 DNA reads as TGTGCCAGCAGCCCGCAACGAGTAACCGGGGAGCTGTTTTTT. Amino acid sequence: CASSPQRVTGELFF. The full variable domain, completed using reference TRBV28 and TRBJ2-2, is DVKVTQSSRYLVKRTGEKVFLECVQDMDHENMFWYRQDPGLGLRLIYFSYDVKMKEKGDIPEGYSVSREKKERFSLILESASTNQTSMYLCASSPQRVTGELFFGEGSRLTVL.

This clone was found a few times. The V and J genes are TRBV10-1 and TRBJ2-7; 8 bases agree with TRBD1. The CDR3 has 15 residues. The ends lost 5 bases at V and 2 bases at J; junction bases unmatched: 8. CDR1 WNHNN and CDR2 SYGVQD come from the germline V gene (reference sequence). CDR3 loop: CASSHRDRNTYEQYF. The CDR3 nucleotides are TGCGCCAGCAGTCACCGGGACAGGAATACCTACGAGCAGTACTTC.

V is TRBV19 and J is TRBJ2-3; tentative D call: TRBD1 (6 bases). Germline V gene sequence: CDR1 LNHDA, CDR2 SQIVND (reference sequence). The V end was cut by 7 bases, the J end by 6 bases, with 17 bases between. CDR3 size: 14 residues. The CDR3 sequence is CASISGAVGDTQYF. The CDR3 nucleotides are TGTGCCAGTATCTCAGGGGCTGTCGGCGATACGCAGTATTTT.

The rearrangement links TRBV6-5 to TRBJ1-3; D is undetermined. The CDR3 totals 16 residues. CDR1 is MNHEY and CDR2 is SVGAGI in the germline V gene. V lost 0 bases and J lost 2, with 11 bases in between. The DNA for the CDR3 is TGTGCCAGCAGTTACTCTTCCCACGGACCTGGAAACACCATATATTTT. Translated, it gives CASSYSSHGPGNTIYF.

The chain uses TRBV16 and TRBJ1-1; D is unresolved. CDR1 and CDR2 from the germline V gene are KGHSY and FQNENV. Trimming took 3 bases from V and 10 from J, leaving 12 bases between them. The CDR3 spans 12 residues. The CDR3 reads CASSHRTRSAFF. The CDR3 DNA follows: TGTGCCAGCAGCCATCGTACCCGTTCAGCTTTCTTT. Using reference TRBV16 and TRBJ1-1 for the parts outside the CDR3, the full variable domain is GEEVAQTPKHLVRGEGQKAKLYCAPIKGHSYVFWYQQVLKNEFKFLISFQNENVFDETGMPKERFSAKCLPNSPCSLEIQATKLEDSAVYFCASSHRTRSAFFGQGTRLTVV.